This paragraph reports one T cell receptor (beta chain). The antigen is not known. This record belongs to a study of T cell responses to AZD1222 COVID-19 vaccine. The study's findings and limits: When two AZD1222 doses had been given, Spike-specific TCR breadth and depth rose. The number of AZD1222 recipients seropositive at baseline was only 6 or 7. No day 14 peak samples; only post-peak repertoires were characterized. At 160-218 and 743-854, vaccine-associated CD4 TCRs were dominant, and they spanned spike.

Repertoires were generated with immunoSEQ multiplex PCR, while TCRdb's copy carries only in-frame clones and drops some. The sample shows about 50,000 clones, approximately 80% of them seen only once. This CDR3 has 15 residues. Trimming cost V 3 bases and J 2 bases, with 10 bases left between them. The germline V gene encodes CDR1 MNHEY and CDR2 SMNVEV (reference sequence). The genes are TRBV27 and TRBJ2-2, with D perhaps matching TRBD1 (5 bases). The TCR originated in an adult who received the AZD1222 COVID-19 vaccine. The sequencing here drew on peripheral blood, taken 28 days after the second AZD1222 dose. The CDR3 DNA follows: TGTGCCAGCAGTTTCGGCAGGGTCAACACCGGGGAGCTGTTTTTT. This gives the protein CASSFGRVNTGELFF.